This TCR beta chain was documented in a study of CD8 T cells in ankylosing spondylitis (dated by TCRdb to about 2017). Turning to the overall study: To find TCR variants linked to disease, the study profiled T cell receptor beta repertoires in ankylosing spondylitis patients and healthy donors. Peripheral blood samples were taken, and synovial fluid was additionally collected from ankylosing spondylitis patients. The full study cohort comprised some 27 ankylosing spondylitis patients and approximately 100 healthy donors. Broader findings and caveats from the paper: Some of the motif variants had been reported before in the synovial fluid and blood of reactive arthritis patients, a finding that suggests common disease-initiation mechanisms. The disease-linked clones had a CD8+ phenotype and were found at relatively low frequencies in peripheral blood. Blood from ankylosing spondylitis patients appeared to be characterized by a TCR beta motif made up of under ten highly homologous amino acid variants. The disease-linked clones were reported as significantly enriched in matched synovial fluid samples from ankylosing spondylitis patients.

This clonotype was seen only a few times. The antigen this receptor binds is unknown. One base away there is no much larger clone; base qualities are not given. From its cysteine to its phenylalanine, the CDR3 spans 15 amino acids. Of the read, only the CDR3 DNA is kept; its 45 bases are in frame from base 1. V loses 6 bases at its end and J loses 2 bases; junction bases beyond the gene matches: 8. From a lookup of the germline V gene, CDR1 and CDR2 are KGHSH and LQKENI. The sequencer was an Illumina HiSeq 2500. Quantitative 5'-RACE with molecular barcodes was used to prepare TCR beta libraries. Concerning the study's data processing: Disease-linked TCR variants were identified with a new computational method built on a probabilistic model of VDJ rearrangement. TCRdb reprocessed the public reads (quality trimming at Q25 with fastp, clone calling with MiXCR) and kept in-frame beta chains. Every CDR3 protein is listed once, alongside the most common genes and DNA of its rows. TCRdb's processing, not the study's, gives the V and J calls here. In all, the sample holds 350,000 to 550,000 distinct CDR3 sequences, and roughly 26% of those were seen once. Roughly 0.9% of the sample lies in the top ten.

Material: blood, either unsorted or a sorted T cell fraction (not recorded which). This receptor was obtained from a male donor with ankylosing spondylitis. Recombination joined TRBV18 with TRBJ2-7, and 9 junction bases match TRBD1. The DNA sequence reads TGTGCCAGCTCGCGAACCGGGACAGGGCCCTACGAGCAGTACTTC. The encoded protein is CASSRTGTGPYEQYF.